A selection of T cell receptor beta chains follows, all from one sample in a study of blood T cell repertoires in COVID-19. The assay was immunoSEQ multiplex PCR, and TCRdb's table has in-frame clones only and misses some. Altogether about 86,000 clones are present, around four fifths being singletons, with the ten largest covering 31%. The sequenced sample was peripheral blood. The receptors were sampled from a woman older than 75 with active or convalescent COVID-19. Each CDR3 is given with its conserved first and last residue. D genes are given only for firm matches. Size is stated for part of the rows, as once, few or many counts, or as a class when the clone is expanded.

j_call: TRBJ2-7; d_call: -; clone_size: -; v_call: TRBV19; cdr3_aa: CASRGGPYEQYF; cdr3_nt: TGTGCCAGTAGGGGGGGTCCCTACGAGCAGTACTTC
j_call: TRBJ1-6; d_call: TRBD1; clone_size: -; v_call: TRBV19; cdr3_aa: CASTPAGQLSPLHF; cdr3_nt: TGTGCCAGTACCCCTGCGGGACAGTTATCACCCCTCCACTTT
j_call: TRBJ2-1; d_call: TRBD2; clone_size: -; v_call: TRBV6-6; cdr3_aa: CASRVTSWNEQFF; cdr3_nt: TGTGCCAGCAGGGTGACTAGCTGGAATGAGCAGTTCTTC
j_call: TRBJ1-6; d_call: TRBD1; clone_size: few; v_call: TRBV5-8; cdr3_aa: CASSWDSDSPLHF; cdr3_nt: TGTGCCAGCAGCTGGGACAGTGATTCACCCCTCCACTTT
j_call: TRBJ2-5; d_call: TRBD2; clone_size: few; v_call: TRBV7-3; cdr3_aa: CASSSGGQETQYF; cdr3_nt: TGTGCCAGCAGCTCCGGGGGGCAAGAGACCCAGTACTTC
j_call: TRBJ1-2; d_call: TRBD1; clone_size: few; v_call: TRBV6-5; cdr3_aa: CASRSTGGSLYGYTF; cdr3_nt: TGTGCCAGCAGGTCAACAGGGGGTTCCTTATATGGCTACACCTTC
j_call: TRBJ1-2; d_call: -; clone_size: -; v_call: TRBV28; cdr3_aa: CVGQTGSGGYTF; cdr3_nt: TGTGTCGGGCAAACAGGGAGCGGTGGCTACACCTTC
j_call: TRBJ1-2; d_call: -; clone_size: -; v_call: TRBV6-5; cdr3_aa: CASSSGYGYTF; cdr3_nt: TGTGCCAGCAGTTCGGGCTATGGCTACACCTTC
j_call: TRBJ1-6; d_call: TRBD1; clone_size: once; v_call: TRBV28; cdr3_aa: CASRETGINSPLHF; cdr3_nt: TGTGCCAGCAGGGAGACAGGGATTAATTCACCCCTCCACTTT
j_call: TRBJ2-3; d_call: -; clone_size: -; v_call: TRBV29-1; cdr3_aa: CSVATSRTDTQYF; cdr3_nt: TGCAGCGTGGCGACTAGTCGCACAGATACGCAGTATTTT
j_call: TRBJ1-2; d_call: TRBD1; clone_size: -; v_call: TRBV5-1; cdr3_aa: CASSLARTGGNYGYTF; cdr3_nt: TGCGCCAGCAGCTTGGCGCGCACAGGGGGCAACTATGGCTACACCTTC
j_call: TRBJ1-1; d_call: -; clone_size: -; v_call: TRBV7-9; cdr3_aa: CASSLPSDSLAGKAFF; cdr3_nt: TGTGCCAGCAGCTTACCATCGGACAGCCTAGCAGGAAAAGCTTTCTTT
j_call: TRBJ2-7; d_call: -; clone_size: -; v_call: TRBV6-2/TRBV6-3; cdr3_aa: CASSPGVSYEQYF; cdr3_nt: TGTGCCAGCAGCCCAGGGGTATCCTACGAGCAGTACTTC
j_call: TRBJ2-7; d_call: -; clone_size: -; v_call: TRBV7-3; cdr3_aa: CASSLEGGLGYEQYF; cdr3_nt: TGTGCCAGCAGCTTAGAGGGGGGGCTCGGGTACGAGCAGTACTTC
j_call: TRBJ1-5; d_call: TRBD1; clone_size: -; v_call: TRBV5-4; cdr3_aa: CASSLGGPGGNQPQHF; cdr3_nt: TGTGCCAGCAGCTTGGGGGGACCAGGGGGAAATCAGCCCCAGCATTTT
j_call: TRBJ1-2; d_call: -; clone_size: -; v_call: TRBV19; cdr3_aa: CASSATYSRYNYGYTF; cdr3_nt: TGTGCCAGTAGTGCAACCTACAGCCGATATAACTATGGCTACACCTTC
j_call: TRBJ1-1; d_call: -; clone_size: -; v_call: TRBV10-1; cdr3_aa: CASRRGENTEAFF; cdr3_nt: TGCGCCAGCAGGCGGGGAGAGAACACTGAAGCTTTCTTT
j_call: TRBJ2-5; d_call: -; clone_size: once; v_call: TRBV6-5; cdr3_aa: CASARDSEETQYF; cdr3_nt: TGTGCCAGCGCCAGGGACTCGGAAGAGACCCAGTACTTC
j_call: TRBJ2-7; d_call: TRBD2; clone_size: -; v_call: TRBV11-3; cdr3_aa: CASSPHTSGTYEQYF; cdr3_nt: TGTGCCAGCAGCCCTCACACTAGCGGCACCTACGAGCAGTACTTC
j_call: TRBJ2-1; d_call: -; clone_size: -; v_call: TRBV6-6; cdr3_aa: CASSYSDNYNEQFF; cdr3_nt: TGTGCCAGCAGTTACTCGGACAACTACAATGAGCAGTTCTTC
j_call: TRBJ2-5; d_call: -; clone_size: -; v_call: TRBV9; cdr3_aa: CASSALLTGETQYF; cdr3_nt: TGTGCCAGCAGCGCATTACTCACGGGGGAGACCCAGTACTTC
j_call: TRBJ2-1; d_call: TRBD2; clone_size: -; v_call: TRBV5-1; cdr3_aa: CASSLALAGGYNEQFF; cdr3_nt: TGCGCCAGCAGCTTGGCACTAGCGGGGGGATACAATGAGCAGTTCTTC
j_call: TRBJ2-5; d_call: TRBD2; clone_size: -; v_call: TRBV3-1/TRBV3-2; cdr3_aa: CASSQELAGVQETQYF; cdr3_nt: TGTGCCAGCAGCCAAGAACTAGCGGGAGTCCAAGAGACCCAGTACTTC
j_call: TRBJ1-2; d_call: -; clone_size: -; v_call: TRBV6-1; cdr3_aa: CASSETAGNYGYTF; cdr3_nt: TGTGCCAGCAGTGAAACCGCAGGGAACTATGGCTACACCTTC
j_call: TRBJ1-5; d_call: -; clone_size: -; v_call: TRBV18; cdr3_aa: CASSPTENQPQHF; cdr3_nt: TGTGCCAGCTCCCCGACAGAGAATCAGCCCCAGCATTTT
j_call: TRBJ2-6; d_call: -; clone_size: -; v_call: TRBV2; cdr3_aa: CASSGGTGTGANVLTF; cdr3_nt: TGTGCCAGCAGTGGCGGTACAGGGACTGGGGCCAACGTCCTGACTTTC
j_call: TRBJ2-5; d_call: TRBD1; clone_size: -; v_call: TRBV28; cdr3_aa: CASRTVQGAPTGTQYF; cdr3_nt: TGTGCCAGCAGAACCGTACAGGGGGCTCCGACAGGGACCCAGTACTTC
j_call: TRBJ1-4; d_call: TRBD1; clone_size: few; v_call: TRBV6-6; cdr3_aa: CASSLGQGSEKLFF; cdr3_nt: TGTGCCAGCAGTCTGGGACAGGGGAGCGAAAAACTGTTTTTT
j_call: TRBJ1-5; d_call: -; clone_size: -; v_call: TRBV6-2/TRBV6-3; cdr3_aa: CASSYWGRNNQPQHF; cdr3_nt: TGTGCCAGCAGTTACTGGGGCCGTAACAATCAGCCCCAGCATTTT